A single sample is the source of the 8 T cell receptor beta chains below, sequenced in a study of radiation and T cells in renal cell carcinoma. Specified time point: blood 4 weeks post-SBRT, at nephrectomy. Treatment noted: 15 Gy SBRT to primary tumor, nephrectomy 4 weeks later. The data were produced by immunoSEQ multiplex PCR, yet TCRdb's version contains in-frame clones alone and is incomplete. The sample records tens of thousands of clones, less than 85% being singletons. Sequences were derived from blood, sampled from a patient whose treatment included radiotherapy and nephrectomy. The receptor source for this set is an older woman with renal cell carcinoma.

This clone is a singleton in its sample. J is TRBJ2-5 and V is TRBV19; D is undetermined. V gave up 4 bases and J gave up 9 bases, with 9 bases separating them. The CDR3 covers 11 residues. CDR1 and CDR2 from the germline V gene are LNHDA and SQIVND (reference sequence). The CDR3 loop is CASSTGRAQYF. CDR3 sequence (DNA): TGTGCCAGTAGTACCGGACGGGCCCAGTACTTC.

CDR3 sequence (DNA): TGTGCCAGCAGCTTAGGGGGGGATCAGCCCCAGCATTTT. Translation gives CASSLGGDQPQHF. This chain joins TRBV7-9 and TRBJ1-5; weak D call: TRBD1 (5 bases). The CDR3 extends over 13 amino acids. V gave up 1 base and J gave up 5 bases, with 6 bases separating them. CDR1 and CDR2 (germline): SEHNR, FQNEAQ (reference sequence).

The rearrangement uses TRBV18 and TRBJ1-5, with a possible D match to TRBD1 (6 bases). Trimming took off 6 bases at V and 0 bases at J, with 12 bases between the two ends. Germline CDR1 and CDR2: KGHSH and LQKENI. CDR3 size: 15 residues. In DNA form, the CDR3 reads TGTGCCAGCTCCCCAAACAGGGATAGCAATCAGCCCCAGCATTTT. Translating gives CASSPNRDSNQPQHF.

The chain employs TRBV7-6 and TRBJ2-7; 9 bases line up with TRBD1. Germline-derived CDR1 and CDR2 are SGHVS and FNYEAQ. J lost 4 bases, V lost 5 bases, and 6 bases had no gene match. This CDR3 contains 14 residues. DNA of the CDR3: TGTGCCAGCAGCCAGGGGACAGGGATTTACGAGCAGTACTTC. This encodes CASSQGTGIYEQYF.

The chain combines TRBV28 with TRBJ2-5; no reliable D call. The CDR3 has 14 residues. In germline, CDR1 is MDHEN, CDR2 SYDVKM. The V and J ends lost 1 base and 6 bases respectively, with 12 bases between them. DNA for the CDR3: TGTGCCAGCAGTTTATCAGCAGGTGCGAAGACCCAGTACTTC. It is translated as CASSLSAGAKTQYF.

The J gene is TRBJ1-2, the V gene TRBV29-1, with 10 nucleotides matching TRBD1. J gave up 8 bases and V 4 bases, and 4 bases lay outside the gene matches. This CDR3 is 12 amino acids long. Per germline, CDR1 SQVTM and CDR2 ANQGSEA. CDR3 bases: TGCAGCGTTGGGGGGACAGGGGAAGGCTACACCTTC. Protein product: CSVGGTGEGYTF.

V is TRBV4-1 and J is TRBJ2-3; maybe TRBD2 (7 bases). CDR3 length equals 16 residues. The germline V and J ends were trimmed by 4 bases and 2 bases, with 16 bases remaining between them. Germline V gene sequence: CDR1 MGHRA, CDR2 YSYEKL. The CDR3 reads CASSPPLGGPTDTQYF. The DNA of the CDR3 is TGCGCCAGCAGCCCCCCCCTGGGGGGGCCCACAGATACGCAGTATTTT.

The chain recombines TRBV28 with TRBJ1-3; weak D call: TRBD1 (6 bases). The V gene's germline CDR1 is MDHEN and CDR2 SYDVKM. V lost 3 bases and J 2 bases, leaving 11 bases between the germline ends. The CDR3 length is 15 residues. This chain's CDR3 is CASSFGGATGNTIYF. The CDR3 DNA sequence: TGTGCCAGCAGTTTTGGGGGGGCGACTGGAAACACCATATATTTT.